This T cell receptor (beta chain) was retrieved from a study of shared clonotypes between healthy human individuals. Study-level results: Sorted-subset sequencing, rarefaction showed, was incomplete despite large depth.

Trimming shortened V by 3 bases and J by 3 bases, and 11 bases separated the two germline ends. Germline V gene data show CDR1 as SGHTA and CDR2 as FQGNSA. The CDR3 extends over 14 amino acids. Assay execution proceeded at the deep level. Replicate PCRs for sorted subsets used 200 ng DNA; this equaled about 30,000 T cell genomes. Libraries were prepared by immunoSEQ multiplex PCR; TCRdb keeps only in-frame clonotypes and omits some of them. The table lists about 110,000 clones, roughly two thirds of them singletons, with approximately 23% in the top ten. To note about this clone: Its specificity is not known.

The clonotype originates from a woman younger than 45 in good health. V is TRBV7-2 and J is TRBJ1-2; D gene uncertain. The material sequenced was memory CD8+ T cells sorted from blood. Subset noted: CD45RO+ cells pooled with CCR7-negative TemRA cells. CDR3 sequence: CASSFQSDDYGYTF. CDR3 coding DNA: TGTGCCAGCAGCTTCCAGTCCGACGACTATGGCTACACCTTC.